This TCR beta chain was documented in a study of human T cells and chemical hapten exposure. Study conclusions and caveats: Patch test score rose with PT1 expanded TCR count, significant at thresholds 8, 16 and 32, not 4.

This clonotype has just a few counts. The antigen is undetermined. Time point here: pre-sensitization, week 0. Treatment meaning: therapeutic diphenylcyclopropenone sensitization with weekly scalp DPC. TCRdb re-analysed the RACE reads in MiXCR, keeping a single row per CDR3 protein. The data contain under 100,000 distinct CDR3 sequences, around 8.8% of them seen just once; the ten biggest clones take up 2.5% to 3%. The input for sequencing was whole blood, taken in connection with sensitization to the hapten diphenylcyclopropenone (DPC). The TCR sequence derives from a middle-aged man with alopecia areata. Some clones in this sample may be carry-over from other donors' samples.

CDR3: CATAPGGALAEQYF. The CDR3 nucleotides are TGTGCCACCGCCCCCGGAGGCGCACTGGCCGAGCAGTACTTC. This chain connects TRBV24-1 to TRBJ2-7, with D possibly TRBD2 on 5 matching bases. Germline lookup yields CDR1 KGHDR and CDR2 SFDVKD. This CDR3 spans 14 amino acids. V dropped 9 bases and J dropped 6 bases, with 20 bases sitting between them.